This T cell receptor (beta chain) was documented in a study of shared clonotypes between healthy human individuals. Data came from immunoSEQ multiplex PCR; TCRdb stores just in-frame clones and leaves some out. This table holds a few million clones, around 95% found once. The ends were cut back, 1 base at V and 4 bases at J, with 13 bases in the middle. CDR1 MNHNS and CDR2 SASEGT come from the germline V gene. CDR3 length: 15 amino acids. The chain combines TRBV6-1 with TRBJ1-2; tentative D call: TRBD1 (5 bases). The receptor was isolated from a man between 18 and 29 years old in good health. The sample was naive CD4+ T cells sorted from blood. The subset here: CD45RA+ positively selected. In DNA form, the CDR3 reads TGTGCCAGCAGTGAAGGAGGGGTGGGCCCCTATGGCTACACCTTC. This translates into CASSEGGVGPYGYTF.